A single sample gave rise to the 27 T cell receptor beta chains below, sequenced in a study of T cells after yellow fever vaccination. One entry per CDR3 protein, called by TCRdb with MiXCR from the 5' RACE reads. The sample lists 450,000 to 600,000 distinct CDR3 sequences, around an eighth occurring once. The source material was PBMCs, sampled on the day of the yellow fever booster vaccination. The receptors derive from a man aged 30 to 39 who received the YFV17D yellow fever vaccine.

This clonotype has a handful of counts. V gene TRBV5-1 combines with J gene TRBJ2-1; D could derive from TRBD1 or TRBD2 (5 bases each). CDR1 and CDR2 (germline): SGHRS, YFSETQ. Trimming took 2 bases from V and 8 from J, leaving 17 bases between them. CDR3 length: 15 residues. The CDR3 bases are TGCGCCAGCAGCTTAATGGGGGTGTTTACCGATGAGCAGTTCTTC. The encoded protein is CASSLMGVFTDEQFF.

The chain has TRBV12-3 or TRBV12-4 and TRBJ2-7; D possibly matches TRBD1 or TRBD2 (6 bases each). This CDR3 region has 13 residues. V was shortened by 6 bases and J by 5 bases, with 14 bases between the two germline ends. As DNA, the CDR3 is TGTGCCAGCAGCCCTTTGGGGGGCCACGAGCAGTACTTC. This sequence encodes CASSPLGGHEQYF.

The chain has TRBV20-1 and TRBJ1-2; the D is unclear. This CDR3 comprises 15 residues. V was clipped by 6 bases and J by 4 bases, with 21 bases between them. Germline V gives CDR1 DFQATT, CDR2 SNEGSKA (reference sequence). The CDR3 reads CSANVGRRQFYGYTF. CDR3 nucleotide sequence: TGCAGTGCAAATGTCGGCCGCCGGCAGTTCTATGGCTACACCTTC.

This clonotype was observed a few times. The V and J genes are TRBV18 and TRBJ2-7, with TRBD2 matching over 7 bases. This CDR3 region has 14 residues. J lost 3 bases, V lost 3 bases, and 5 bases had no gene match. The germline CDR1 and CDR2 sequences are KGHSH and LQKENI. In DNA, the CDR3 is TGTGCCAGCTCACCGGGGACTATAAGCTACGAGCAGTACTTC. Its protein is CASSPGTISYEQYF.

This clonotype turned up a few times. V and J are TRBV7-9 and TRBJ2-7; maybe TRBD2 (6 bases). V dropped 8 bases and J dropped 5 bases, with 13 bases sitting between them. The germline V gene has CDR1 SEHNR and CDR2 FQNEAQ (reference sequence). This CDR3 is 12 amino acids long. The chain's CDR3 is CASGLGGHEQYF. The CDR3 DNA reads as TGTGCCAGCGGATTGGGGGGACACGAGCAGTACTTC.

This chain connects TRBV29-1 to TRBJ2-7; D is perhaps TRBD1 (6 bases). The CDR3 sequence is 12 residues long. Looked up from germline, CDR1 is SQVTM and CDR2 is ANQGSEA. V was trimmed by 4 bases and J by 5 bases, leaving 12 bases between them. The CDR3 region is CSVATGFHEQYF. CDR3 bases: TGCAGCGTTGCAACAGGGTTCCACGAGCAGTACTTC.

This clonotype came up a few times. The rearrangement links TRBV12-3 or TRBV12-4 to TRBJ2-1; no firm D call. V shed 3 bases and J shed 5 bases, with 5 bases lying between them. This CDR3 contains 12 residues. The CDR3 sequence is CASSLFHNEQFF. As DNA, the CDR3 is TGTGCCAGCAGTTTGTTCCACAATGAGCAGTTCTTC.

The chain carries TRBV9 and TRBJ2-3; D is ambiguous. Per germline, CDR1 SGDLS and CDR2 YYNGEE. This CDR3 contains 16 residues. V was clipped by 0 bases and J by 0 bases, with 11 bases between them. CDR3 coding DNA: TGTGCCAGCAGCGTAGCTCCGAGACAAAGCACAGATACGCAGTATTTT. Encoded protein: CASSVAPRQSTDTQYF.

This clonotype showed up just a few times. The V and J genes are TRBV5-1 and TRBJ2-5, with TRBD1 identical over 8 bases. The CDR3 runs 15 residues. The ends lost 0 bases at V and 7 bases at J; junction bases unmatched: 8. CDR1 and CDR2 (germline): SGHRS, YFSETQ. The CDR3 nucleotides are TGCGCCAGCAGCTTGGTAGGACAGGGAGAGGCGACCCAGTACTTC. This sequence encodes CASSLVGQGEATQYF.

The chain joins TRBV5-1 to TRBJ1-5, with 7 nucleotides matching TRBD1. The germline gives CDR1 SGHRS, CDR2 YFSETQ. CDR3 size: 14 residues. Losses at the gene ends were 4 bases for V and 4 bases for J; bases not matched to a gene: 5. Here the CDR3 reads CASSTGQPNQPQHF. Here the CDR3 DNA reads TGCGCCAGCAGCACGGGACAGCCTAATCAGCCCCAGCATTTT.

The J gene is TRBJ2-1, the V gene TRBV12-3 or TRBV12-4; 9 bases are a match to TRBD1. The CDR3 consists of 15 residues. V gave up 0 bases and J gave up 6 bases; unmatched junction bases: 3. CDR3 amino acids: CASSLAKGQGNEQFF. DNA of the CDR3: TGTGCCAGCAGTTTAGCGAAGGGACAGGGCAATGAGCAGTTCTTC.

This chain uses TRBV7-8 with TRBJ1-4; D may be TRBD1 (6 bases). This CDR3 has 12 amino acids. Per the germline V gene, CDR1 is SGHVS and CDR2 is FQNEAQ. V lost 4 bases and J lost 12, with 12 bases in between. CDR3 bases: TGTGCCAGCAGCTCGCAGGGGAGGCAACTGTTTTTT. Its translation: CASSSQGRQLFF.

CDR3 bases: TGTGCCAGAGGGACTAGCGGGAGGTATGAGCAGTTCTTC. It translates to CARGTSGRYEQFF. The chain is built from TRBV6-4 and TRBJ2-1; the match to TRBD2 covers 15 bases. This CDR3 spans 13 amino acids. Germline V gene lookup returns CDR1 MRHNA and CDR2 SNTAGT. V gave up 9 bases and J gave up 8 bases; unmatched junction bases: 2.

This clonotype was observed a handful of times. V and J are TRBV30 and TRBJ2-5; D possibly corresponds to TRBD1 (6 bases). CDR1 and CDR2 (germline): GTSNPN, SVGIG (reference sequence). Deletions cut 5 bases from V and 2 bases from J, with 6 bases between. The CDR3 contains 11 residues. The CDR3 sequence: CAWGQQETQYF. CDR3 sequence (DNA): TGTGCCTGGGGACAGCAAGAGACCCAGTACTTC.

This clonotype was observed a handful of times. The chain uses TRBV6-1 and TRBJ1-1; TRBD1 agrees at 8 bases. The CDR3 has 13 residues. Germline CDR1 MNHNS, CDR2 SASEGT. Trimming cost V 11 bases and J 1 base; bases outside gene matches: 6. CDR3 DNA sequence: TGTGCCGGAAAGACAGGGGCGAACACTGAAGCTTTCTTT. As protein: CAGKTGANTEAFF.

The chain joins TRBV7-8 to TRBJ2-3; 12 bases map to TRBD2. CDR1 is SGHVS and CDR2 is FQNEAQ in the germline V gene. Trimming cost V 5 bases and J 1 base; bases outside gene matches: 13. CDR3 length: 19 residues. CDR3 in amino acids: CASSPGGLAGGTGTDTQYF. The CDR3 region has the DNA TGTGCCAGCAGCCCCGGCGGCCTAGCGGGAGGGACGGGCACAGATACGCAGTATTTT.

This clonotype showed up many times. The CDR3 DNA is TGCGCCAGCAGCTTGGGCGGGAGTGGTACAGATACGCAGTATTTT. It specifies CASSLGGSGTDTQYF. The gene calls are TRBV5-1 and TRBJ2-3, with 7 bases that match TRBD2. V lost 0 bases and J lost 3; bases outside the gene matches: 4. CDR3 size: 15 residues. CDR1 is SGHRS and CDR2 is YFSETQ in the germline V gene.

This clonotype has a handful of counts. The chain couples TRBV20-1 to TRBJ2-3, with 7 bases identical to TRBD2. This CDR3 is 13 amino acids long. The V segment lost 8 bases and the J segment 6 bases; nucleotides outside the gene matches: 11. CDR1 and CDR2 from the germline V gene are DFQATT and SNEGSKA (reference sequence). Here the CDR3 DNA reads TGCAGTACGCGCCGGACTAGTCAGGATACGCAGTATTTT. Encoded protein: CSTRRTSQDTQYF.

This clonotype was seen a few times. This sequence joins TRBV7-2 and TRBJ2-1, with D tentatively TRBD2 (7 bases). CDR1 is SGHTA and CDR2 is FQGNSA in the germline V gene. The V and J ends lost 6 bases and 8 bases respectively, with 20 bases between them. This CDR3 is 15 amino acids long. The CDR3 here is CASRGGGSGVDEQFF. CDR3 nucleotides: TGTGCCAGCAGGGGGGGCGGGAGCGGAGTTGATGAGCAGTTCTTC. The full variable domain, with the rest looked up from reference TRBV7-2 and TRBJ2-1, is GAGVSQSPSNKVTEKGKDVELRCDPISGHTALYWYRQSLGQGLEFLIYFQGNSAPDKSGLPSDRFSAERTGGSVSTLTIQRTQQEDSAVYLCASRGGGSGVDEQFFGPGTRLTVL.

This rearrangement joins TRBV10-3 to TRBJ2-7; D possibly corresponds to TRBD1 (6 bases). Germline V gene data show CDR1 as ENHRY and CDR2 as SYGVKD. The V and J ends lost 1 base and 5 bases respectively, with 6 bases between them. The CDR3 loop spans 12 amino acids. This CDR3 reads CAISEWDNEQYF. The CDR3 region has the DNA TGTGCCATCAGTGAGTGGGACAACGAGCAGTACTTC.

The chain couples TRBV7-9 to TRBJ2-3; D is uncertain. The germline V and J ends were trimmed by 5 bases and 5 bases, with 8 bases remaining between them. CDR1 is SEHNR and CDR2 is FQNEAQ in the germline V gene (reference sequence). The CDR3 covers 12 residues. Written as DNA, the CDR3 is TGTGCCAGCAGCGTCCTGGGAGATACGCAGTATTTT. This translates into CASSVLGDTQYF.

The chain combines TRBV28 with TRBJ2-5; D gene unclear. The CDR3 length is 14 residues. Germline V gives CDR1 MDHEN, CDR2 SYDVKM. Between the trimmed V and J ends, which lost 7 bases and 6 bases, there was a span of 18 bases. This CDR3 is CASTGARRGKTQYF. The CDR3 nucleotides read TGTGCCAGCACAGGCGCCCGGCGTGGGAAGACCCAGTACTTC.

This clonotype was recorded at least ten times. The chain combines TRBV7-2 with TRBJ2-1, with D hard to call. V was clipped by 2 bases and J by 8 bases, with 7 bases between them. The germline V gene encodes CDR1 SGHTA and CDR2 FQGNSA. This CDR3 is built from 12 residues. The CDR3 region has the DNA TGTGCCAGCAGCTTAAAGGCGCATGAGCAGTTCTTC. This encodes CASSLKAHEQFF.

A few counts support this clonotype. This sequence joins TRBV14 and TRBJ1-1; D ambiguous. V shed 3 bases and J shed 7 bases, with 15 bases lying between them. The germline gives CDR1 SGHDN, CDR2 FVKESK. The length of the CDR3 is 14 residues. Here the CDR3 DNA reads TGTGCCAGCAGCCACGAGCAGGCTTCGAGTGAAGCTTTCTTT. This sequence encodes CASSHEQASSEAFF.

This sequence joins TRBV9 and TRBJ2-2; D not resolved. The CDR3 spans 17 residues. Germline values: CDR1 SGDLS, CDR2 YYNGEE. Trimming left V 4 bases short and J 3 bases short, with 19 bases between. Here the CDR3 reads CASSTSDGKLDTGELFF. Written as DNA, the CDR3 is TGTGCCAGCAGCACCTCTGACGGAAAGCTGGACACCGGGGAGCTGTTTTTT. The full variable domain, completed using reference TRBV9 and TRBJ2-2, is DSGVTQTPKHLITATGQRVTLRCSPRSGDLSVYWYQQSLDQGLQFLIQYYNGEERAKGNILERFSAQQFPDLHSELNLSSLELGDSALYFCASSTSDGKLDTGELFFGEGSRLTVL.

This clonotype was picked up a small number of times. V gene TRBV19 combines with J gene TRBJ1-1, with 10 bases matching TRBD1. Germline values: CDR1 LNHDA, CDR2 SQIVND (reference sequence). This CDR3 contains 14 residues. The V segment lost 6 bases and the J segment 5 bases; nucleotides outside the gene matches: 6. For the CDR3, the DNA is TGTGCCAGTAGGGGGGACAGGGGTGGAACTGAAGCTTTCTTT. This encodes CASRGDRGGTEAFF.

This clonotype was counted at least ten times. The chain is built from TRBV6-5 and TRBJ1-2; D unclear. Germline V lookup: CDR1 MNHEY, CDR2 SVGAGI. The CDR3 extends over 13 amino acids. The germline V and J ends were trimmed by 2 bases and 0 bases, with 4 bases remaining between them. The CDR3 protein is CASSYVPNYGYTF. The CDR3 nucleotides read TGTGCCAGCAGTTACGTCCCTAACTATGGCTACACCTTC.